These 23 T cell receptor beta chains share one sample of origin, sequenced in a study of blood T cell repertoires in COVID-19. Clones were read by immunoSEQ multiplex PCR, and TCRdb kept only the in-frame ones, dropping some. The sample consists of 95,000 to 150,000 clones, around 87% of them appearing once. The sequenced material came from peripheral blood. These receptors all come from a man aged 65-85 years with active or convalescent COVID-19.

The genes are TRBV7-6 and TRBJ2-7, with 9 bases fitting TRBD1. The V segment lost 2 bases and the J segment 2 bases; nucleotides outside the gene matches: 4. The germline V gene has CDR1 SGHVS and CDR2 FNYEAQ. The CDR3 covers 15 residues. CDR3 sequence reads: CASSLSGTGPYEQYF. CDR3 nucleotides: TGTGCCAGCAGCTTAAGCGGGACAGGGCCCTACGAGCAGTACTTC. The variable domain in full, with the rest retrieved from reference TRBV7-6 and TRBJ2-7, is GAGVSQSPRYKVTKRGQDVALRCDPISGHVSLYWYRQALGQGPEFLTYFNYEAQQDKSGLPNDRFSAERPEGSISTLTIQRTEQRDSAMYRCASSLSGTGPYEQYFGPGTRLTVT.

The CDR3 coding sequence is TGTGCCAGCAGTTTTAGGACAGGGGATACTAACACTGAAGCTTTCTTT. Protein product: CASSFRTGDTNTEAFF. The chain recombines TRBV28 with TRBJ1-1, with 9 bases matching TRBD1. CDR1 is MDHEN and CDR2 is SYDVKM in the germline V gene. The CDR3 contains 16 residues. V was pared by 3 bases and J by 2 bases, with 7 bases of the junction left unmatched. Drawing the rest from reference TRBV28 and TRBJ1-1, the complete variable domain is DVKVTQSSRYLVKRTGEKVFLECVQDMDHENMFWYRQDPGLGLRLIYFSYDVKMKEKGDIPEGYSVSREKKERFSLILESASTNQTSMYLCASSFRTGDTNTEAFFGQGTRLTVV.

This clone was found once. Within the sample, other DNA sequences also encode this same CDR3. This CDR3 is CASSPRGTYEQYF. In nucleotides, the CDR3 is TGTGCCAGCTCACCGAGAGGAACCTACGAGCAGTACTTC. This chain connects TRBV18 to TRBJ2-7; D not resolved. This CDR3 has 13 residues. V was clipped by 3 bases and J by 2 bases, with 8 bases between them. CDR1 is KGHSH, CDR2 LQKENI, per germline.

V and J are TRBV7-2 and TRBJ1-2; the D gene is possibly TRBD1 (5 bases). This CDR3 has 15 amino acids. V lost 1 base to trimming and J lost 8 bases, with 17 bases between them. The germline gives CDR1 SGHTA, CDR2 FQGNSA. The CDR3 here is CASSLVTELRGGYTF. The DNA of the CDR3 is TGTGCCAGCAGCTTAGTGACTGAGCTTCGGGGGGGCTACACCTTC.

The V and J genes are TRBV9 and TRBJ2-1, with 9 bases that match TRBD2. The CDR3 is 15 residues long. With V trimmed by 2 bases and J by 7 bases, 7 bases remained unmatched. The V gene's germline CDR1 is SGDLS and CDR2 YYNGEE. CDR3 in DNA: TGTGCCAGCAGCGTTAGAGCGGGAGGAGGGAATGAGCAGTTCTTC. Amino acids: CASSVRAGGGNEQFF.

V and J are TRBV5-6 and TRBJ2-5; TRBD1 matches 8 bases. The V segment lost 4 bases and the J segment 4 bases; nucleotides outside the gene matches: 12. The CDR3 covers 16 residues. The germline V gene has CDR1 SGHDT and CDR2 YYEEEE. CDR3 sequence (DNA): TGTGCCAGCAGCAAACAGGGGGGATCCTCTCTAGAGACCCAGTACTTC. This encodes CASSKQGGSSLETQYF.

V is TRBV19 and J is TRBJ2-3; 10 bases align to TRBD1. CDR3 length: 16 amino acids. CDR1 and CDR2 (germline): LNHDA, SQIVND (reference sequence). Trimming cost V 0 bases and J 4 bases; bases outside gene matches: 4. The DNA of the CDR3 is TGTGCCAGTAGTATAGAGGAGACAGGGGGCCCAGATACGCAGTATTTT. Residues: CASSIEETGGPDTQYF.

This clone has only one observation. Here the CDR3 reads CATTPTSATYNEQFF. CDR3 coding DNA: TGTGCCACCACACCGACTAGCGCGACCTACAATGAGCAGTTCTTC. The chain uses TRBV19 and TRBJ2-1; TRBD2 agrees at 8 bases. The CDR3 is made up of 15 amino acids. The trim removed 10 bases at V and 2 bases at J, leaving 10 bases unmatched. Germline V lookup: CDR1 LNHDA, CDR2 SQIVND (reference sequence).

This chain joins TRBV30 and TRBJ2-7, with 11 bases matching TRBD2. The germline V gene encodes CDR1 GTSNPN and CDR2 SVGIG (reference sequence). The CDR3 is 15 amino acids. Germline trimming cut 0 bases from V and 6 bases from J; bases unmatched to any gene: 7. CDR3 sequence: CAWSVRGLAATEQYF. The CDR3, as DNA: TGTGCCTGGAGTGTCAGGGGACTAGCGGCCACCGAGCAGTACTTC.

This clone was seen only once. The chain carries TRBV7-9 and TRBJ1-2, with 10 bases lining up with TRBD1. CDR1 is SEHNR and CDR2 is FQNEAQ in the germline V gene (reference sequence). The CDR3 is made up of 14 amino acids. The junction had 8 bases not matched to a gene; V was cut back by 6 bases and J by 7 bases. CDR3 nucleotides: TGTGCCAGCAGTCCAGGACAGGGGGATCTTGGCTACACCTTC. Translated: CASSPGQGDLGYTF.

This clone showed up just a few times. V and J are TRBV7-6 and TRBJ2-3; D unresolved. The CDR3 is made up of 12 amino acids. The ends were cut back, 1 base at V and 7 bases at J, with 6 bases in the middle. In germline, CDR1 is SGHVS, CDR2 FNYEAQ. CDR3 bases: TGTGCCAGCAGCTTAGGTCAGAATACGCAGTATTTT. It translates to CASSLGQNTQYF.

This clone is a singleton in its sample. The chain joins TRBV6-5 to TRBJ1-1, with 8 bases that match TRBD1. CDR1 is MNHEY and CDR2 is SVGAGI in the germline V gene. The CDR3 has 13 residues. Trimming took 9 bases from V and 5 from J; bases not matched to a gene: 8. The CDR3: CASQGAQLTEAFF. CDR3 DNA sequence: TGTGCCAGTCAGGGGGCCCAGTTAACTGAAGCTTTCTTT.

V gene TRBV7-2 combines with J gene TRBJ2-7; D gene unclear. CDR3 length: 13 amino acids. Germline V gene data show CDR1 as SGHTA and CDR2 as FQGNSA. Between the trimmed V and J ends, which lost 5 bases and 6 bases, there was a span of 14 bases. CDR3 in amino acids: CASSPAPRSEQYF. For the CDR3, the DNA is TGTGCCAGCAGCCCCGCCCCGCGTTCCGAGCAGTACTTC. Together with reference TRBV7-2 and TRBJ2-7, the CDR3 gives the full variable domain: GAGVSQSPSNKVTEKGKDVELRCDPISGHTALYWYRQSLGQGLEFLIYFQGNSAPDKSGLPSDRFSAERTGGSVSTLTIQRTQQEDSAVYLCASSPAPRSEQYFGPGTRLTVT.

The chain couples TRBV2 to TRBJ1-2; 7 nucleotides align to TRBD1. The trim removed 4 bases at V and 6 bases at J, leaving 8 bases unmatched. CDR1 and CDR2 from the germline V gene are SNHLY and FYNNEI. This CDR3 is 14 amino acids long. The CDR3 bases are TGTGCCAGCAGTGTGAAACAGGGGAGTGATGGCTACACCTTC. Amino acid sequence: CASSVKQGSDGYTF.

The chain recombines TRBV10-3 with TRBJ2-2, with 8 nucleotides matching TRBD1. Trimming at V came to 4 bases and at J to 2 bases, leaving 12 bases not matched to a gene. CDR1 is ENHRY and CDR2 is SYGVKD in the germline V gene. CDR3 length equals 18 residues. In DNA, the CDR3 is TGTGCCATCAGTGGGACAGGGTCTACCTCATTAAACACCGGGGAGCTGTTTTTT. Translation gives CAISGTGSTSLNTGELFF.

The chain employs TRBV7-9 and TRBJ1-4, with a tentative D call TRBD1 (5 bases). Trimming cost V 5 bases and J 6 bases, with 19 bases left between them. The CDR3 has 16 residues. Germline V gene lookup returns CDR1 SEHNR and CDR2 FQNEAQ (reference sequence). CDR3 region: CASSPGGTLNDEKLFF. Here the CDR3 DNA reads TGTGCCAGCAGCCCGGGGGGGACTCTGAACGATGAAAAACTGTTTTTT.

The table lists this clone with a count of one. The rearrangement uses TRBV5-5 and TRBJ2-7; D is perhaps TRBD2 (6 bases). The CDR3 loop spans 15 amino acids. Germline V gene data show CDR1 as SGHKS and CDR2 as YYEKEE (reference sequence). V was pared by 2 bases and J by 4 bases, with 16 bases between. CDR3 region: CASSFSLYGGYEQYF. CDR3 nucleotide sequence: TGTGCCAGCAGCTTTTCCCTTTACGGGGGTTACGAGCAGTACTTC.

This chain connects TRBV11-1 to TRBJ2-1; 8 bases map to TRBD2. The CDR3 length is 16 residues. V lost 5 bases, J lost 3 bases, and 9 bases stayed unmatched. Germline V gene data show CDR1 as SGHAT and CDR2 as FQDESV (reference sequence). CDR3 region: CASSGRGAGVYNEQFF. CDR3 nucleotides: TGTGCCAGCAGCGGCCGAGGAGCGGGAGTCTACAATGAGCAGTTCTTC.

The chain has TRBV29-1 and TRBJ1-2; D gene uncertain. The CDR3 extends over 12 amino acids. V gave up 6 bases and J gave up 2 bases, with 10 bases separating them. The germline gives CDR1 SQVTM, CDR2 ANQGSEA. This CDR3 is CSVDPGNYGYTF. CDR3 DNA: TGCAGCGTCGATCCGGGAAACTATGGCTACACCTTC.

The V gene is TRBV5-1, the J gene TRBJ2-7, with TRBD2 matching over 10 bases. V lost 1 base to trimming and J lost 6 bases; unmatched junction nucleotides: 7. This CDR3 is 15 amino acids long. The V gene's germline CDR1 is SGHRS and CDR2 YFSETQ. CDR3 nucleotide sequence: TGCGCCAGCAGCTTGCCAGCGGGAGGGCCCGGCGAGCAGTACTTC. Protein product: CASSLPAGGPGEQYF.

The V call is TRBV6-5, the J call TRBJ1-1, with 7 bases matching TRBD1. The V gene end was trimmed by 6 bases and the J gene end by 6 bases; junction bases not matched to a gene: 7. The CDR3 is 13 amino acids. Germline V CDR1 and CDR2: MNHEY, SVGAGI. The CDR3 coding sequence is TGTGCCAGCAGCCAAGGGGGCGGCGCTGAAGCTTTCTTT. This sequence encodes CASSQGGGAEAFF.

The genes are TRBV6-5 and TRBJ2-5, with 7 nucleotides matching TRBD1. J was trimmed by 1 base and V by 6 bases; bases with no gene match: 5. The CDR3 runs 14 residues. The V gene's germline CDR1 is MNHEY and CDR2 SVGAGI. This chain's CDR3 is CASRDRQGQETQYF. As DNA, the CDR3 is TGTGCCAGCAGAGACCGACAGGGCCAAGAGACCCAGTACTTC.

CDR3 nucleotide sequence: TGTGCCAGCAGCTGGGCGGACAGGGACAAGGACGAGCAGTACTTC. Translation: CASSWADRDKDEQYF. This sequence joins TRBV5-8 and TRBJ2-7; 8 bases match TRBD1. Trimming cost V 3 bases and J 5 bases; bases outside gene matches: 10. Germline V lookup: CDR1 SGHTS, CDR2 YDEGEE. The CDR3 length is 15 residues.